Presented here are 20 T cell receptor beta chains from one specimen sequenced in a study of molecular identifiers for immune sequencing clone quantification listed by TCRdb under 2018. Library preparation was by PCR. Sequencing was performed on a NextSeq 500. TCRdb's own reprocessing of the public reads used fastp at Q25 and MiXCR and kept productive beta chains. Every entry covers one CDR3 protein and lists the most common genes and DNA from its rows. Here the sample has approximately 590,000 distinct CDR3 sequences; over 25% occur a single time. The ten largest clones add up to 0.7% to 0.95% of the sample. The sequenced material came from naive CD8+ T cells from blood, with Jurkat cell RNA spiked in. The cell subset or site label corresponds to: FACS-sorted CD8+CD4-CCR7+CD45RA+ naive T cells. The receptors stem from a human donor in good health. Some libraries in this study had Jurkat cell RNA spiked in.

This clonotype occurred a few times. CDR3 sequence: CASSAWAGGTEAFF. CDR3 coding DNA: TGCGCCAGCTCAGCTTGGGCGGGGGGAACTGAAGCTTTCTTT. The rearrangement uses TRBV5-1 and TRBJ1-1; D may be TRBD1 (5 bases). The CDR3 spans 14 residues. Germline V gene data show CDR1 as SGHRS and CDR2 as YFSETQ. Trimming took 7 bases from V and 5 from J, leaving 18 bases between them. The variable domain in full, completed from reference TRBV5-1 and TRBJ1-1, reads KAGVTQTPRYLIKTRGQQVTLSCSPISGHRSVSWYQQTPGQGLQFLFEYFSETQRNKGNFPGRFSGRQFSNSRSEMNVSTLELGDSALYLCASSAWAGGTEAFFGQGTRLTVV.

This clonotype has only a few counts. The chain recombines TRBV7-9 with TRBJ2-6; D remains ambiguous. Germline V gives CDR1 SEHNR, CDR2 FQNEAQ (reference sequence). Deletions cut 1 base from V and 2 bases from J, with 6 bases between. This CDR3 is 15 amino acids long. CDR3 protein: CASSLETTGANVLTF. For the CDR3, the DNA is TGTGCCAGCAGCTTAGAAACTACTGGGGCCAACGTCCTGACTTTC.

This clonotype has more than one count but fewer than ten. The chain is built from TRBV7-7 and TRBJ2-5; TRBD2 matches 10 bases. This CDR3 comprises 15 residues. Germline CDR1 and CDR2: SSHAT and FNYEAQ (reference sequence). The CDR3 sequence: CASARLAGLGETQYF. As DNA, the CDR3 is TGTGCTAGCGCCCGACTAGCGGGCCTGGGGGAGACCCAGTACTTC.

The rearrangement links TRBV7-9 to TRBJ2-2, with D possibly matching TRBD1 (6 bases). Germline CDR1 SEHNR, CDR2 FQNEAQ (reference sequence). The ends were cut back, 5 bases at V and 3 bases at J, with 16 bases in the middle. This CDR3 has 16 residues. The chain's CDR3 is CASSTTRGSDTGELFF. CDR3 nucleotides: TGTGCCAGCAGCACCACTAGGGGGAGCGACACCGGGGAGCTGTTTTTT.

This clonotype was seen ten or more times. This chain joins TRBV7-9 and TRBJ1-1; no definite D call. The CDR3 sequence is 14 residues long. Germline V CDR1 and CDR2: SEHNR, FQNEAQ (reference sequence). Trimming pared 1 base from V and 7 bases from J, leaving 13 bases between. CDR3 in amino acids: CASSLGLAGFEAFF. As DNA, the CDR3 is TGTGCCAGCAGCTTAGGACTGGCCGGGTTTGAAGCTTTCTTT.

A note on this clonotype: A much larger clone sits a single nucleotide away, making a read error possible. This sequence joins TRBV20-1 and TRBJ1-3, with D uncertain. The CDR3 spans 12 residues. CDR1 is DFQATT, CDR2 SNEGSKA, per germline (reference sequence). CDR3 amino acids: CSVKDSGNAIYF. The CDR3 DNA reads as TGCAGTGTCAAAGACTCTGGAAACGCCATATATTTT.

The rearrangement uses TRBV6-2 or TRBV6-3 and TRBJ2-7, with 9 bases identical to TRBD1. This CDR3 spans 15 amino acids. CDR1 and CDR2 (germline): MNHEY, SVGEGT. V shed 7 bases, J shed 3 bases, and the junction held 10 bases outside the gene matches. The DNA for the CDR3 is TGTGCCAGCAATTATCCGGGACAGGGTGTCTACGAGCAGTACTTC. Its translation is CASNYPGQGVYEQYF.

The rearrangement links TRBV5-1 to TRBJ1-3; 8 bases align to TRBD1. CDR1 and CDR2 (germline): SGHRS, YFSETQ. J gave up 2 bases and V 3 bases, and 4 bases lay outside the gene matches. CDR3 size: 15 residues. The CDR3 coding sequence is TGCGCCAGCAGCTCGGACAGGGCGGCTGGAAACACCATATATTTT. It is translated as CASSSDRAAGNTIYF.

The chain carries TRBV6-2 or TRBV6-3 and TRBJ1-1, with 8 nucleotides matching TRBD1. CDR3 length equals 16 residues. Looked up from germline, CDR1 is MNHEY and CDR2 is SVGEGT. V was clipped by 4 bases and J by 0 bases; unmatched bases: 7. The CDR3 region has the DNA TGTGCCAGCAGTTGCTTGGCAGGGGGCCTGAACACTGAAGCTTTCTTT. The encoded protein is CASSCLAGGLNTEAFF.

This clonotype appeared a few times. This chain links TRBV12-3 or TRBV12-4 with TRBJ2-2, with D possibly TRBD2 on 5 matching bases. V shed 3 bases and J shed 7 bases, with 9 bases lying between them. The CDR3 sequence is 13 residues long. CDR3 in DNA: TGTGCCAGCAGTTTCTTGGAGGTCGGGGAGCTGTTTTTT. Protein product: CASSFLEVGELFF.

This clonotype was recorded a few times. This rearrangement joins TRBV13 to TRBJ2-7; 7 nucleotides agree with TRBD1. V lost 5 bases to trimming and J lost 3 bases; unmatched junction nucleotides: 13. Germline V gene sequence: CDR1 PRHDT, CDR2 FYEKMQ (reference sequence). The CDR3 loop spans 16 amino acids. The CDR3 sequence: CASSNRQGSQIYEQYF. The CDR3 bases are TGTGCCAGCAGCAACAGACAGGGAAGCCAGATCTACGAGCAGTACTTC.

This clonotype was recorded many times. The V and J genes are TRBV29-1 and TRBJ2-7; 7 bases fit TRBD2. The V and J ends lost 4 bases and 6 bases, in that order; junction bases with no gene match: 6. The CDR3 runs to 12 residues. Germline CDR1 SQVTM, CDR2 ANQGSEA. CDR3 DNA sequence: TGCAGCGTTGTGGGGGAGGGCGCCGAGCAGTACTTC. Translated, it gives CSVVGEGAEQYF.

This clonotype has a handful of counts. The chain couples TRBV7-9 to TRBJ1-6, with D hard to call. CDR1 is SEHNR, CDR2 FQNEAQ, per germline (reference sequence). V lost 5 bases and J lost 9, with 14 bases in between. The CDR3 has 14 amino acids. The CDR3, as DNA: TGTGCCAGCAGCGCCCCCGAGACTCCTTCACCCCTCCACTTT. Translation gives CASSAPETPSPLHF.

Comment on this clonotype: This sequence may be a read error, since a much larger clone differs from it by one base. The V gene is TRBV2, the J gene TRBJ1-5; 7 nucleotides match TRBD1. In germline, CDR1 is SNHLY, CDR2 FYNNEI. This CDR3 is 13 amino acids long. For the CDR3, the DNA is TGTGCCAGCCGTGACAGGGCGGATCAGCCCCAGCATTTT. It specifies CASRDRADQPQHF.

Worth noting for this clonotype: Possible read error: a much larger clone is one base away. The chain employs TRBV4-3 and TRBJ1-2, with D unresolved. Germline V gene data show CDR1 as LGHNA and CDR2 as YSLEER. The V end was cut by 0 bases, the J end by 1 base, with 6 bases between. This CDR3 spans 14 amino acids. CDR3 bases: TGCGCCAGCAGCCAAGACGGAAATAACTATGGCTACACCTTC. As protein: CASSQDGNNYGYTF.

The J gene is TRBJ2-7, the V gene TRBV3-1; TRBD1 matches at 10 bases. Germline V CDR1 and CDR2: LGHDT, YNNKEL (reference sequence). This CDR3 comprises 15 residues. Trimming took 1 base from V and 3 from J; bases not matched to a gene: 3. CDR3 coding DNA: TGTGCCAGCAGCCAAGTAGGGACAGGGGACTACGAGCAGTACTTC. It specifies CASSQVGTGDYEQYF.

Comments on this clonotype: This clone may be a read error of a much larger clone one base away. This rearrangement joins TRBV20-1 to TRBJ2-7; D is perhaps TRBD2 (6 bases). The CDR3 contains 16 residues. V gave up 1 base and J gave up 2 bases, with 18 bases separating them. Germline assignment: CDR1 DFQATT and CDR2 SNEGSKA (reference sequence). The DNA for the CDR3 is TGCAGTGCTAGAGGTCGGGCGGGAAAAACCCCCTACGAGCAGTACTTC. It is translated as CSARGRAGKTPYEQYF.

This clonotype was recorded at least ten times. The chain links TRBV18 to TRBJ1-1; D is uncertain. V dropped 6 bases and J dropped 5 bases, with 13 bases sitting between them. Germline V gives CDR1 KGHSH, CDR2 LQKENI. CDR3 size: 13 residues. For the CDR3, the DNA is TGTGCCAGCTCGGGTCCTATCAATACTGAAGCTTTCTTT. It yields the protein CASSGPINTEAFF. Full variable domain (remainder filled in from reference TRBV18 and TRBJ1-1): NAGVMQNPRHLVRRRGQEARLRCSPMKGHSHVYWYRQLPEEGLKFMVYLQKENIIDESGMPKERFSAEFPKEGPSILRIQQVVRGDSAAYFCASSGPINTEAFFGQGTRLTVV.

DNA for the CDR3: TGTGCCAGCAGTGAAACGTTCCAAGATACGCAGTATTTT. It specifies CASSETFQDTQYF. The V gene is TRBV6-4, the J gene TRBJ2-3, with D unresolved. The V end was cut by 3 bases, the J end by 5 bases, with 9 bases between. The germline V gene has CDR1 MRHNA and CDR2 SNTAGT. CDR3 length: 13 residues.

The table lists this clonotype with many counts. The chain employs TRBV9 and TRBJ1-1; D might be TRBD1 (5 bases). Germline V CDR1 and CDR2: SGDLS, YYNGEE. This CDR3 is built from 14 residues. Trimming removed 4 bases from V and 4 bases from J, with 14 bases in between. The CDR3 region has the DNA TGTGCCAGCAGCCCTGGGGGGGTCGGCACTGAAGCTTTCTTT. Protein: CASSPGGVGTEAFF.